This TCR beta chain was documented in a study of shared clonotypes between healthy human individuals. J lost 6 bases, V lost 5 bases, and 9 bases had no gene match. Germline CDR1 SNHLY, CDR2 FYNNEI. CDR3 size: 15 residues. TCRdb's copy holds only in-frame clones and misses some; the assay was immunoSEQ multiplex PCR. The sample carries approximately 2.5 million clones, approximately 90% recorded once. This TCR came from a man in his late teens or twenties in good health. The chain employs TRBV2 and TRBJ2-3; TRBD2 agrees at 9 bases. Sequencing was done on a sample of naive CD4+ T cells sorted from blood. The sample's subset: CD45RA+ positively selected. The CDR3 is CASSKQTSGSDTQYF. DNA of the CDR3: TGTGCCAGCAGTAAACAGACTAGCGGTTCTGATACGCAGTATTTT.